This T cell receptor beta chain was recorded in a study of blood T cells in healthy people across ages. Together with a sample-barcoded 5' primer, a J-beta primer mix was included in a second PCR lasting about 7 to 11 cycles. Each single sample gave us at least 2.5 million CDR3-containing paired-end reads. TCRdb used MiXCR to reprocess the 5' RACE reads, holding one entry per CDR3 protein. The repertoire holds some 640,000 distinct CDR3 sequences, with around 49% as singletons. Concerning this clonotype: Its specificity is unknown.

Regarding the study as a whole: Among long-lived donors, naive CD4+ cells were more numerous and diversity higher than in aged donors.

The CDR3 length is 16 residues. In germline, CDR1 is KGHSH, CDR2 LQKENI. V was pared by 1 base and J by 0 bases, with 12 bases between. Material for sequencing was blood. The chain uses TRBV18 and TRBJ1-2; no clear D. The TCR comes from a woman aged 60-75 years in good health. CDR3 coding DNA: TGTGCCAGCTCACCACTAAGCGGGAGGTCTAACTATGGCTACACCTTC. Protein product: CASSPLSGRSNYGYTF.